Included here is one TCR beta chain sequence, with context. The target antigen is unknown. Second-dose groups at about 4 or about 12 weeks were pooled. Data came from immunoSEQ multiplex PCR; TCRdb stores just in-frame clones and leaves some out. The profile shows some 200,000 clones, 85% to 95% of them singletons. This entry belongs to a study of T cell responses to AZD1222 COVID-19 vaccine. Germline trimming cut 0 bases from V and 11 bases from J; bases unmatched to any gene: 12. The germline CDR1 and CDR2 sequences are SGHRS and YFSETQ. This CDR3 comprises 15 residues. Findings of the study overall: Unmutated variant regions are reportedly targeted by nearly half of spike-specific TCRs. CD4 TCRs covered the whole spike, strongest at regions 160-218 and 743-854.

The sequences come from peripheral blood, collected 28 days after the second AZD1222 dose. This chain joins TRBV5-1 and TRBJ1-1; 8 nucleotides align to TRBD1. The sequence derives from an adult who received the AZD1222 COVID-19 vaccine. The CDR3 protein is CASSLAQTGTGRAFF. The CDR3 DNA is TGCGCCAGCAGCTTGGCTCAGACCGGGACAGGTAGGGCTTTCTTT.